These T cell receptor beta chains were read from a single sample in a study of blood T cell repertoires in COVID-19. Using immunoSEQ multiplex PCR, the repertoire was profiled, and TCRdb retains in-frame clones only, with some absent. The table lists over 150,000 clones, roughly 82% of them singletons. The source material was peripheral blood. The receptors were sampled from a human donor in a cohort sampled during active COVID-19. Both conserved end residues are part of each CDR3. D genes are given only for firm matches. Some rows mark clone size as missing; the rest say once, few, many or name a class of expanded clone.

size | J | D | V | DNA | CDR3
NA | TRBJ1-1 | TRBD1 | TRBV20-1 | TGCAGTGCTCCAGGGGGCACTGAAGCTTTCTTT | CSAPGGTEAFF
many | TRBJ2-3 | NA | TRBV27 | TGTGCCAGCAGTTTATCAGGGGTTGTATTCGCAGATACGCAGTATTTT | CASSLSGVVFADTQYF
once | TRBJ1-5 | NA | TRBV5-1 | TGCGCCAGCAGTCCCGGGGGACCCAATCAGCCCCAGCATTTT | CASSPGGPNQPQHF
NA | TRBJ1-1 | TRBD1 | TRBV5-1 | TGCGCCAGCAGCTTGGGGCAGGGGGCCGGCGTCACTGAAGCTTTCTTT | CASSLGQGAGVTEAFF
NA | TRBJ1-4 | TRBD1 | TRBV9 | TGTGCCAGCAGCGGACAGGGTGAAAAACTGTTTTTT | CASSGQGEKLFF
once | TRBJ1-6 | NA | TRBV27 | TGTGCCAGCAGTCCACAATTGAGGTATAATTCACCCCTCCACTTT | CASSPQLRYNSPLHF
NA | TRBJ2-2 | NA | TRBV6-2/TRBV6-3 | TGTGCCAGCAGTTACAGAGCGAACACCGGGGAGCTGTTTTTT | CASSYRANTGELFF
NA | TRBJ1-6 | TRBD1 | TRBV4-1 | TGCGCCAGCAGCCGCCCAGGGACAGCCAGAGATAATTCACCCCTCCACTTT | CASSRPGTARDNSPLHF
once | TRBJ1-2 | TRBD1 | TRBV18 | TGTGCCAGCTCACCCCGTGTTACAGGGGGAGTTAACTATGGCTACACCTTC | CASSPRVTGGVNYGYTF
NA | TRBJ2-5 | TRBD2 | TRBV5-4 | TGTGCCAGCAGCTTGGTCGGTCGGGAGGGCCGGGAGACCCAGTACTTC | CASSLVGREGRETQYF
NA | TRBJ2-1 | TRBD2 | TRBV5-1 | TGCGCCAGCAGGTACGCTAGGGCTAGCGGGTACAATGAGCAGTTCTTC | CASRYARASGYNEQFF
NA | TRBJ2-7 | NA | TRBV7-2 | TGTGCCAGCAGCCAGGGGAGCGGGACCCCTCTCGAGCAGTACTTC | CASSQGSGTPLEQYF
once | TRBJ2-7 | TRBD1 | TRBV10-3 | TGTGCCATCAATTCTCAGACAGGGCAGGGAGAGCAGTACTTC | CAINSQTGQGEQYF